A selection of T cell receptor beta chains follows, all from one sample in a study of spatial heterogeneity in lung cancer. TCRdb re-analysed the 5' RACE reads in MiXCR, keeping a single row per CDR3 protein. Among tens of thousands of distinct CDR3 sequences listed, approximately 12% were seen once. The sample consisted of PBMCs, taken at follow-up. The receptors were sampled from a male donor with early-stage non-small cell lung cancer. The CDR3 runs from the conserved cysteine through the conserved F or W. The D gene is left open where the match is weak. Only some rows state a clone size, as once, few, many or a class for expanded clones.

CDR3 length: 14; J gene: TRBJ1-2; D gene: NA; clone size: many; V gene: TRBV6-2/TRBV6-3; CDR3 DNA: TGTGCCAGCAGTTACGAGGAATGGTCTTATGGCTACACCTTC; CDR3 protein: CASSYEEWSYGYTF
CDR3 length: 14; J gene: TRBJ2-2; D gene: NA; clone size: once; V gene: TRBV12-3/TRBV12-4; CDR3 DNA: TGTGCCAGCAGAACCGGGACTTCTACCGGGGAGCTGTTTTTT; CDR3 protein: CASRTGTSTGELFF
CDR3 length: 13; J gene: TRBJ2-1; D gene: NA; clone size: NA; V gene: TRBV3-1; CDR3 DNA: TGTGCCAGCAGCCAAACTAGCAAGAATGAGCAGTTCTTC; CDR3 protein: CASSQTSKNEQFF
CDR3 length: 15; J gene: TRBJ1-5; D gene: TRBD1; clone size: NA; V gene: TRBV5-1; CDR3 DNA: TGCGCCAGCAGGTCCGGGACAGGGGTTCATCAGCCCCAGCATTTT; CDR3 protein: CASRSGTGVHQPQHF
CDR3 length: 11; J gene: TRBJ1-1; D gene: TRBD1; clone size: NA; V gene: TRBV12-3/TRBV12-4; CDR3 DNA: TGTGCCAGCGGACAGGGTCGTGAAGCTTTCTTT; CDR3 protein: CASGQGREAFF
CDR3 length: 13; J gene: TRBJ2-2; D gene: NA; clone size: NA; V gene: TRBV7-3; CDR3 DNA: TGTGCCAGCAGCTTTTTAAGAACCGGGGAGCTGTTTTTT; CDR3 protein: CASSFLRTGELFF
CDR3 length: 14; J gene: TRBJ1-1; D gene: TRBD1; clone size: many; V gene: TRBV5-6; CDR3 DNA: TGTGCCAGCAGCGGGACAGGCGTGAACACTGAAGCTTTCTTT; CDR3 protein: CASSGTGVNTEAFF
CDR3 length: 13; J gene: TRBJ2-5; D gene: NA; clone size: NA; V gene: TRBV14; CDR3 DNA: TGTGCCAGCAGCACAGGGACGGGGGAGACCCAGTACTTC; CDR3 protein: CASSTGTGETQYF
CDR3 length: 13; J gene: TRBJ1-2; D gene: NA; clone size: many; V gene: TRBV29-1; CDR3 DNA: TGCAGCGCCGAAGGCGCAGGGGAGGATGGCTACACCTTC; CDR3 protein: CSAEGAGEDGYTF
CDR3 length: 16; J gene: TRBJ2-1; D gene: NA; clone size: many; V gene: TRBV5-1; CDR3 DNA: TGCGCCAGCAGACCTAGCGTACGGGAGCCGTTAAATGAGCAGTTCTTC; CDR3 protein: CASRPSVREPLNEQFF
CDR3 length: 14; J gene: TRBJ2-3; D gene: NA; clone size: NA; V gene: TRBV7-9; CDR3 DNA: TGTGCCAGCAGCCCCCAGGTGGGTGACGATACGCAGTATTTT; CDR3 protein: CASSPQVGDDTQYF
CDR3 length: 14; J gene: TRBJ2-2; D gene: NA; clone size: few; V gene: TRBV2; CDR3 DNA: TGTGCCAGCAGTTTGACTACGAACACCGGGGAGCTGTTTTTT; CDR3 protein: CASSLTTNTGELFF
CDR3 length: 14; J gene: TRBJ2-3; D gene: NA; clone size: NA; V gene: TRBV28; CDR3 DNA: TGTGCCAGCAGAACAGATGGGGACGCGGATACGCAGTATTTT; CDR3 protein: CASRTDGDADTQYF
CDR3 length: 11; J gene: TRBJ2-7; D gene: NA; clone size: few; V gene: TRBV30; CDR3 DNA: TGTGCCTGGAGTGTTAAAGACGAGCAGTACTTC; CDR3 protein: CAWSVKDEQYF
CDR3 length: 15; J gene: TRBJ1-1; D gene: TRBD1; clone size: few; V gene: TRBV18; CDR3 DNA: TGTGCCAGCTCACCAGGGGGACAGGGAATAGTTGAAGCTTTCTTT; CDR3 protein: CASSPGGQGIVEAFF
CDR3 length: 14; J gene: TRBJ2-7; D gene: NA; clone size: few; V gene: TRBV29-1; CDR3 DNA: TGCAGCGTCCCGGGAAAGGCAGGGACGGAGGAGCAGTACTTC; CDR3 protein: CSVPGKAGTEEQYF